This is a list of T cell receptor beta chains from one sample in a study of T-cell memory formation after mild COVID-19. TCRdb processed the 5' RACE reads anew with MiXCR; each CDR3 protein has one entry. The table lists under 650,000 distinct CDR3 sequences, 15% to 20% of them singletons. The source material was PBMCs or a T cell subset sorted from them (not recorded which). These receptors were taken from an adult woman who had mild COVID-19 (a few samples of this study predate the infection). Cell type and time point are not known. The CDR3 runs from the conserved cysteine through the conserved F or W. Each record gives: clone size, CDR3 length, V gene, J gene, D gene, CDR3 DNA, CDR3 protein. The D gene is left open where the match is weak. The listing skips clone size in some rows; elsewhere it reads once, few, many or a size class.

clone size: .; CDR3 length: 15; V gene: TRBV5-1; J gene: TRBJ1-1; D gene: .; CDR3 DNA: TGCGCCAGCAGCTTGCCGGGGGGCCCGAACACTGAAGCTTTCTTT; CDR3 protein: CASSLPGGPNTEAFF
clone size: .; CDR3 length: 13; V gene: TRBV20-1; J gene: TRBJ1-2; D gene: .; CDR3 DNA: TGCAGTGCTAGAACACAGAGCAACTATGGCTACACCTTC; CDR3 protein: CSARTQSNYGYTF
clone size: once; CDR3 length: 18; V gene: TRBV11-2; J gene: TRBJ2-6; D gene: TRBD2; CDR3 DNA: TGTGCCAGCAGCTTACCAAGCGGGGCCGACTCTGGGGCCAACGTCCTGACTTTC; CDR3 protein: CASSLPSGADSGANVLTF
clone size: .; CDR3 length: 15; V gene: TRBV27; J gene: TRBJ2-3; D gene: .; CDR3 DNA: TGTGCCAGCAGTTTATTATCGCAGGGGCCAGATACGCAGTATTTT; CDR3 protein: CASSLLSQGPDTQYF
clone size: .; CDR3 length: 14; V gene: TRBV7-9; J gene: TRBJ2-5; D gene: .; CDR3 DNA: TGTGCCAGCAGTCCTTCGGGGCAACAAGAGACCCAGTACTTC; CDR3 protein: CASSPSGQQETQYF
clone size: .; CDR3 length: 16; V gene: TRBV7-9; J gene: TRBJ1-1; D gene: .; CDR3 DNA: TGTGCCAGCAGCTTAGCGGGGGCGCGGGGGGACACTGAAGCTTTCTTT; CDR3 protein: CASSLAGARGDTEAFF
clone size: few; CDR3 length: 15; V gene: TRBV9; J gene: TRBJ2-7; D gene: .; CDR3 DNA: TGTGCCAGCAGCCCAGGGGGGCTTTCCACCCACGAGCAGTACTTC; CDR3 protein: CASSPGGLSTHEQYF
clone size: .; CDR3 length: 15; V gene: TRBV12-3/TRBV12-4; J gene: TRBJ2-2; D gene: TRBD1; CDR3 DNA: TGTGCCAGCAGTTCGACAGGGGAGTCCACCGGGGAGCTGTTTTTT; CDR3 protein: CASSSTGESTGELFF
clone size: few; CDR3 length: 16; V gene: TRBV18; J gene: TRBJ2-1; D gene: TRBD2; CDR3 DNA: TGTGCCAGCTCACCACCGTCCAGCGGGAGAATCAATGAGCAGTTCTTC; CDR3 protein: CASSPPSSGRINEQFF
clone size: few; CDR3 length: 15; V gene: TRBV7-2; J gene: TRBJ2-3; D gene: .; CDR3 DNA: TGTGCCAGCAGCTTGCTGTTTAAAGGCACAGATACGCAGTATTTT; CDR3 protein: CASSLLFKGTDTQYF
clone size: .; CDR3 length: 14; V gene: TRBV20-1; J gene: TRBJ1-5; D gene: .; CDR3 DNA: TGCAGTGCTAGTTTCAGGGGACGGGATCAGCCCCAGCATTTT; CDR3 protein: CSASFRGRDQPQHF
clone size: many; CDR3 length: 15; V gene: TRBV5-1; J gene: TRBJ2-1; D gene: TRBD2; CDR3 DNA: TGCGCCAGCAGCCTTAGACTAGCGGGGAACAATGAGCAGTTCTTC; CDR3 protein: CASSLRLAGNNEQFF
clone size: few; CDR3 length: 13; V gene: TRBV30; J gene: TRBJ1-5; D gene: .; CDR3 DNA: TGTGCCTGGAGTGTACACGATTATCAGCCCCAGCATTTT; CDR3 protein: CAWSVHDYQPQHF
clone size: .; CDR3 length: 16; V gene: TRBV7-2; J gene: TRBJ2-1; D gene: .; CDR3 DNA: TGTGCCAGCAGCCAATGGGGGACCCAAATATACAATGAGCAGTTCTTC; CDR3 protein: CASSQWGTQIYNEQFF
clone size: .; CDR3 length: 11; V gene: TRBV9; J gene: TRBJ1-1; D gene: .; CDR3 DNA: TGTGCCAGCAGCGAGGCCACTGAAGCTTTCTTT; CDR3 protein: CASSEATEAFF
clone size: .; CDR3 length: 14; V gene: TRBV9; J gene: TRBJ2-7; D gene: TRBD1; CDR3 DNA: TGTGCCAGCAGCGTAGCAGTATCAGGGGGCGAGCAGTACTTC; CDR3 protein: CASSVAVSGGEQYF
clone size: few; CDR3 length: 13; V gene: TRBV5-6; J gene: TRBJ2-3; D gene: .; CDR3 DNA: TGTGCCAGCAGCTTGAAAGGAGTTGACACGCAGTATTTT; CDR3 protein: CASSLKGVDTQYF
clone size: .; CDR3 length: 15; V gene: TRBV12-3/TRBV12-4; J gene: TRBJ1-2; D gene: .; CDR3 DNA: TGTGCCAGCAGTTTATCTAATGAGGGGATAGGTGGCTACACCTTC; CDR3 protein: CASSLSNEGIGGYTF
clone size: .; CDR3 length: 17; V gene: TRBV12-3/TRBV12-4; J gene: TRBJ2-6; D gene: TRBD1; CDR3 DNA: TGTGCCAGCAGCCCGCCACTGACAGGGGCTGGGGCCAACGTCCTGACTTTC; CDR3 protein: CASSPPLTGAGANVLTF
clone size: few; CDR3 length: 15; V gene: TRBV6-5; J gene: TRBJ1-2; D gene: TRBD1; CDR3 DNA: TGTGCCAGCAGTTACTTGGACAGGACCTCCTATGGCTACACCTTC; CDR3 protein: CASSYLDRTSYGYTF
clone size: few; CDR3 length: 17; V gene: TRBV3-1; J gene: TRBJ2-7; D gene: .; CDR3 DNA: TGTGCCAGCAGCCAAGATATACTAGGGCCGACACTATGGGAGCAGTACTTC; CDR3 protein: CASSQDILGPTLWEQYF
clone size: few; CDR3 length: 14; V gene: TRBV5-1; J gene: TRBJ2-5; D gene: TRBD1; CDR3 DNA: TGCGCCAGCAGCTATACAGGGGGCGCAGAGACCCAGTACTTC; CDR3 protein: CASSYTGGAETQYF
clone size: .; CDR3 length: 13; V gene: TRBV5-1; J gene: TRBJ1-1; D gene: .; CDR3 DNA: TGCGCCAGCAGCTTGTTGGCTTGGGGGGGAGCTTTCTTT; CDR3 protein: CASSLLAWGGAFF
clone size: few; CDR3 length: 16; V gene: TRBV5-1; J gene: TRBJ2-7; D gene: TRBD2; CDR3 DNA: TGCGCCAGCAGCTCGGAGGTTCTAGCGGGAAGACTGGAGCAGTACTTC; CDR3 protein: CASSSEVLAGRLEQYF
clone size: few; CDR3 length: 14; V gene: TRBV6-5; J gene: TRBJ1-6; D gene: .; CDR3 DNA: TGTGCCAGCAGGAGGGACGGAGCTAATTCACCCCTCCACTTT; CDR3 protein: CASRRDGANSPLHF
clone size: .; CDR3 length: 15; V gene: TRBV7-6; J gene: TRBJ2-5; D gene: TRBD1; CDR3 DNA: TGTGCCAGCAGCATCGGGACAGTTCCACAAGAGACCCAGTACTTC; CDR3 protein: CASSIGTVPQETQYF
clone size: few; CDR3 length: 17; V gene: TRBV7-9; J gene: TRBJ2-2; D gene: .; CDR3 DNA: TGTGCCAGCAGCTTACCAGGCGCCGGAGCAAACACCGGGGAGCTGTTTTTT; CDR3 protein: CASSLPGAGANTGELFF
clone size: .; CDR3 length: 12; V gene: TRBV6-1; J gene: TRBJ2-5; D gene: .; CDR3 DNA: TGTGCCAGCAGTGCCATATCTGAGACCCAGTACTTC; CDR3 protein: CASSAISETQYF
clone size: .; CDR3 length: 18; V gene: TRBV11-3; J gene: TRBJ1-5; D gene: .; CDR3 DNA: TGTGCCAGCAGCTTAGATAGGCCGCAGACCTATAGCAATCAGCCCCAGCATTTT; CDR3 protein: CASSLDRPQTYSNQPQHF
clone size: .; CDR3 length: 14; V gene: TRBV6-2/TRBV6-3; J gene: TRBJ2-7; D gene: .; CDR3 DNA: TGTGCCAGCAGTGATAGACAGTTCTCCTACGAGCAGTACTTC; CDR3 protein: CASSDRQFSYEQYF
clone size: few; CDR3 length: 14; V gene: TRBV12-3/TRBV12-4; J gene: TRBJ1-1; D gene: .; CDR3 DNA: TGTGCCAGCAGTTTATTAGTAACAGGGCCTGAAGCTTTCTTT; CDR3 protein: CASSLLVTGPEAFF
clone size: .; CDR3 length: 15; V gene: TRBV6-6; J gene: TRBJ1-3; D gene: .; CDR3 DNA: TGTGCCAGCAGTTACGACGGATACTCTGGAAACACCATATATTTT; CDR3 protein: CASSYDGYSGNTIYF
clone size: .; CDR3 length: 13; V gene: TRBV7-9; J gene: TRBJ1-1; D gene: .; CDR3 DNA: TGTGCCAGCAGCGAACAGGGGAACACTGAAGCTTTCTTT; CDR3 protein: CASSEQGNTEAFF
clone size: .; CDR3 length: 15; V gene: TRBV6-5; J gene: TRBJ2-1; D gene: .; CDR3 DNA: TGTGCCAGCAGTTACTGGGGGAATAGCCTGAATGAGCAGTTCTTC; CDR3 protein: CASSYWGNSLNEQFF
clone size: .; CDR3 length: 15; V gene: TRBV27; J gene: TRBJ1-2; D gene: TRBD1; CDR3 DNA: TGTGCCAGCCGGAAAGCAGGGGGCGCCGACTATGGCTACACCTTC; CDR3 protein: CASRKAGGADYGYTF
clone size: .; CDR3 length: 17; V gene: TRBV7-9; J gene: TRBJ2-5; D gene: TRBD2; CDR3 DNA: TGTGCCAGCAGCATAGCGGGACTAGCGATTTTTAGAGAGACCCAGTACTTC; CDR3 protein: CASSIAGLAIFRETQYF
clone size: .; CDR3 length: 15; V gene: TRBV6-1; J gene: TRBJ2-5; D gene: .; CDR3 DNA: TGTGCCAGCAGCGCCTTTTGGCGGTCCCAAGAGACCCAGTACTTC; CDR3 protein: CASSAFWRSQETQYF